These 15 T cell receptor beta chains were sequenced from one sample in a study of T-cell reconstitution after alpha-beta-depleted transplantation in children. Unique molecular identifiers tagged the TCRbeta library. Each CDR3 protein is one row after TCRdb ran MiXCR on the PCR reads. The sample lists tens of thousands of distinct CDR3 sequences, around 5.9% occurring once. The sample in question was PBMCs, mostly from graft donor cells, obtained 60 days after TCRalphabeta/CD19-depleted stem cell transplant. All receptors derive from a female patient aged 2-15 years who had a stem cell transplant for aplastic anemia, so the T cells may come from the graft donor.

The table lists this clonotype with many counts. V gene TRBV7-3 combines with J gene TRBJ2-1; TRBD1 or TRBD2 may be the D gene (5 bases each). CDR3 length: 14 amino acids. The V gene's germline CDR1 is SGHTA and CDR2 FQGTGA. With 1 base removed from V and 6 bases from J, the gap between germline ends came to 10 bases. This chain's CDR3 is CASSLNRGGNEQFF. The CDR3 region has the DNA TGTGCCAGCAGCTTAAACCGGGGCGGCAATGAGCAGTTCTTC.

The sample holds a few counts of this clonotype. This CDR3 reads CATNNGEDTEAFF. CDR3 nucleotide sequence: TGTGCCACCAACAACGGGGAGGACACTGAAGCTTTCTTT. The chain has TRBV15 and TRBJ1-1; D gene unclear. Germline CDR1 LNHNV, CDR2 YYDKDF (reference sequence). The CDR3 runs to 13 residues. The V and J ends lost 7 bases and 3 bases respectively, with 12 bases between them.

There are many counts of this clonotype. The CDR3 DNA is TGTGCCACCAGCTGGGACAGCAATGAGCAGTTCTTC. It translates to CATSWDSNEQFF. The rearrangement links TRBV24-1 to TRBJ2-1; 7 nucleotides line up with TRBD1. V dropped 7 bases and J dropped 6; count of bases not matched to a gene: 2. Germline CDR1 and CDR2: KGHDR and SFDVKD. There are 12 residues in the CDR3.

This clonotype was recorded many times. In DNA, the CDR3 is TGCGCCAGCAATCGCGGGACAGGGGATGACTACGAGCAGTACTTC. It codes for CASNRGTGDDYEQYF. V and J are TRBV5-1 and TRBJ2-7; 10 bases agree with TRBD1. The germline V gene has CDR1 SGHRS and CDR2 YFSETQ. The CDR3 runs 15 residues. Trimming removed 6 bases from V and 3 bases from J; junction bases left unmatched: 9.

The V gene is TRBV18, the J gene TRBJ2-3; 13 bases align to TRBD2. The germline V gene has CDR1 KGHSH and CDR2 LQKENI. The CDR3 consists of 15 residues. V shed 6 bases and J 5 bases; nucleotides not matched to a gene: 5. CDR3 protein: CASSRTSGSGDTQYF. In DNA, the CDR3 is TGTGCCAGCTCCCGGACTAGCGGGAGTGGAGATACGCAGTATTTT.

This clonotype has ten or more counts. The chain couples TRBV20-1 to TRBJ1-1; 9 bases are shared with TRBD1. Looked up from germline, CDR1 is DFQATT and CDR2 is SNEGSKA (reference sequence). V shed 6 bases, J shed 12 bases, and the junction held 17 bases outside the gene matches. The CDR3 runs 14 residues. DNA of the CDR3: TGCAGTGCGCCCGTCCAGGGGGCGGGACAGGGAACTTTCTTT. Protein product: CSAPVQGAGQGTFF.

This clonotype was picked up many times. The chain has TRBV12-3 or TRBV12-4 and TRBJ2-3; possibly TRBD2 for D (5 bases). Trimming pared 0 bases from V and 4 bases from J, leaving 8 bases between. The CDR3 extends over 14 amino acids. The CDR3 nucleotides are TGTGCCAGCAGTTTAGCGGGAGCCCCAGATACGCAGTATTTT. It yields the protein CASSLAGAPDTQYF.

This clonotype has ten or more counts. The V call is TRBV5-1, the J call TRBJ2-1; 7 bases are a match to TRBD2. V lost 6 bases to trimming and J lost 6 bases; unmatched junction nucleotides: 12. Germline CDR1 SGHRS, CDR2 YFSETQ. The length of the CDR3 is 15 residues. Here the CDR3 DNA reads TGCGCCAGCACCCCGGGAGGAGCAGGTGCCAATGAGCAGTTCTTC. Encoded protein: CASTPGGAGANEQFF.

This clonotype was recorded a few times. This chain links TRBV20-1 with TRBJ1-5, with D possibly TRBD1 on 5 matching bases. The CDR3 is 12 amino acids. Trimming cost V 5 bases and J 7 bases, with 12 bases left between them. Per the germline V gene, CDR1 is DFQATT and CDR2 is SNEGSKA (reference sequence). In nucleotides, the CDR3 is TGCAGTGCTGGGCAGGGAGGACAGCCCCAGCATTTT. It codes for CSAGQGGQPQHF.

This clonotype was counted at least ten times. The chain joins TRBV7-9 to TRBJ1-1, with a weak D call TRBD1 (5 bases). The CDR3 contains 15 residues. The V gene's germline CDR1 is SEHNR and CDR2 FQNEAQ (reference sequence). V was trimmed by 0 bases and J by 1 base, leaving 9 bases between them. The CDR3 sequence: CASSLAQGRNTEAFF. CDR3 in DNA: TGTGCCAGCAGCTTAGCGCAGGGCAGGAACACTGAAGCTTTCTTT. The entire variable domain, with the rest obtained from reference TRBV7-9 and TRBJ1-1, is as follows: DTGVSQNPRHKITKRGQNVTFRCDPISEHNRLYWYRQTLGQGPEFLTYFQNEAQLEKSRLLSDRFSAERPKGSFSTLEIQRTEQGDSAMYLCASSLAQGRNTEAFFGQGTRLTVV.

This clonotype was detected only a few times. The chain has TRBV28 and TRBJ2-7; a possible D gene is TRBD2 (5 bases). V lost 3 bases, J lost 1 base, and 10 bases lay in between. Germline V gene sequence: CDR1 MDHEN, CDR2 SYDVKM. The CDR3 spans 14 residues. The CDR3, as DNA: TGTGCCAGCAGTTTTAGGAGGTGGTCCTACGAGCAGTACTTC. This encodes CASSFRRWSYEQYF.

The sample holds many counts of this clonotype. The V and J genes are TRBV12-3 or TRBV12-4 and TRBJ2-1; 7 bases are a match to TRBD2. This CDR3 spans 16 amino acids. V lost 3 bases and J lost 4; bases outside the gene matches: 9. CDR3 residues: CASSFSGLVVYNEQFF. CDR3 nucleotides: TGTGCCAGCAGTTTTAGTGGACTAGTGGTGTACAATGAGCAGTTCTTC.

At least ten counts were recorded for this clonotype. The chain is built from TRBV21-1 and TRBJ2-6; the D call TRBD1 from the table was never checked on the DNA. TRBV21-1 is given as a pseudogene. The CDR3 consists of 15 residues. CDR3 sequence (DNA): TGTGCCAGCAGCTCGCAGGGGGCTGGGGCCAACGTCCTGACTTTC. Translated, it gives CASSSQGAGANVLTF.

V and J are TRBV10-3 and TRBJ2-2; 10 bases are a match to TRBD1. CDR3 size: 15 residues. Per germline, CDR1 ENHRY and CDR2 SYGVKD. With V trimmed by 6 bases and J by 4 bases, 5 bases remained unmatched. In nucleotides, the CDR3 is TGTGCCATCAGGGGGGACAGGGGAAGCACCGGGGAGCTGTTTTTT. Protein: CAIRGDRGSTGELFF.

This clonotype was seen many times. V usage is TRBV7-3 and J usage is TRBJ2-5; perhaps D is TRBD1 or TRBD2 (5 bases each). This CDR3 spans 15 amino acids. V was trimmed by 0 bases and J by 1 base, leaving 9 bases between them. Per the germline V gene, CDR1 is SGHTA and CDR2 is FQGTGA. This CDR3 is CASSLTGDPQETQYF. For the CDR3, the DNA is TGTGCCAGCAGCTTAACCGGGGACCCCCAAGAGACCCAGTACTTC.